Listed below are T cell receptor beta chains from one sample, sequenced in a study of blood T cells in healthy people across ages. MiXCR, run by TCRdb on the 5' RACE reads, gives a single entry per CDR3 protein. The data hold about 780,000 distinct CDR3 sequences, with more than 35% observed a single time. Source material: blood. The receptor source for this set is an elderly man in good health. The CDR3 runs from the conserved cysteine through the conserved F or W. D genes are given only for firm matches. Size is omitted from some rows. Given values are once, few, many or a class for expanded clones.

TGCAGTGCTACACCCCGGGGTGGCTACAATGAGCAGTACTTC	CSATPRGGYNEQYF	TRBV20-1	-	-	TRBJ2-7
TGTGCCACCCTCCAGGTACTGCGTACATTTCAGCCCCAGCATTTT	CATLQVLRTFQPQHF	TRBV28	-	-	TRBJ1-5
TGTGCCAGCAGCGGACAGGAAAGCTCCTACGAGCAGTACTTC	CASSGQESSYEQYF	TRBV11-3	TRBD1	few	TRBJ2-7
TGTGCCAGCAGCGGGTCCCGGGACAGGATAACCGAAGCTTTCTTT	CASSGSRDRITEAFF	TRBV9	TRBD1	-	TRBJ1-1
TGCAGCGCCGCTGGAGGGGGGGCCAATGAGCAGTTCTTC	CSAAGGGANEQFF	TRBV29-1	-	-	TRBJ2-1
TGCGCCAGCAGCTTGCCCAGGCGGGGGGTCTACAATGAGCAGTTCTTC	CASSLPRRGVYNEQFF	TRBV5-1	TRBD2	-	TRBJ2-1
TGTGCCAGTAGTACTCAGCGGGAGGGCCTTGAGCAGTACTTC	CASSTQREGLEQYF	TRBV19	TRBD2	-	TRBJ2-7
TGCAGTACAACGGGACAGGGGTTCACTGAAGCTTTCTTT	CSTTGQGFTEAFF	TRBV20-1	TRBD1	-	TRBJ1-1
TGTGCCAGCAGTTTGTTAGGATCGACAGGAAACTACGAGCAGTACTTC	CASSLLGSTGNYEQYF	TRBV27	-	-	TRBJ2-7
TGTGCCAGCAGGACGGGCGACCCCAACACCGGGGAGCTGTTTTTT	CASRTGDPNTGELFF	TRBV25-1	-	few	TRBJ2-2
TGTGCCAGCAGCACGGAGGCTTTACCTAATGAAAAACTGTTTTTT	CASSTEALPNEKLFF	TRBV7-2	-	-	TRBJ1-4
TGCAGTGCTAGGGGACATCAAGAGACCCAGTACTTC	CSARGHQETQYF	TRBV20-1	-	-	TRBJ2-5
TGTGCCAGCAGGGAGGGACAAAGTCGCTATGGCTACACCTTC	CASREGQSRYGYTF	TRBV2	-	once	TRBJ1-2
TGTGCCAGCAGCCAAGTTCAGGGGAAGCGCTATGGCTACACCTTC	CASSQVQGKRYGYTF	TRBV14	-	-	TRBJ1-2
TGCAGCGTTAAGTGGGGGGTAACAGATACGCAGTATTTT	CSVKWGVTDTQYF	TRBV29-1	-	few	TRBJ2-3
TGTGCCAGCAGCTTAGATTGGACAGCCTACGAGCAGTACTTC	CASSLDWTAYEQYF	TRBV11-2	-	-	TRBJ2-7
TGTGCCAGCAGCGCTACAGGGGGCGGGTACGAGCAGTACTTC	CASSATGGGYEQYF	TRBV7-8	TRBD1	-	TRBJ2-7
TGTGCCAGCACCACCATTGAGGATACGCAGTATTTT	CASTTIEDTQYF	TRBV11-2	-	-	TRBJ2-3
TGTGCCAGCAGCCAAGAACGGGGACCCCATTTCGACGAGCAGTACTTC	CASSQERGPHFDEQYF	TRBV3-1	-	many	TRBJ2-7
TGCGCCAGCAGCCAAGATACGACGGGAGGGGAGCTGTTTTTT	CASSQDTTGGELFF	TRBV4-3	-	-	TRBJ2-2
TGTGCCAGCAGTGAGCGAGGGGACAGGGGGCTTGGTGGGGCCAACGTCCTGACTTTC	CASSERGDRGLGGANVLTF	TRBV6-1	TRBD1	few	TRBJ2-6
TGCAGTGCTAGAGTGGCCTTACTGGAGCAGTACTTC	CSARVALLEQYF	TRBV20-1	-	-	TRBJ2-5
TGTGCCAGCACCCCGGGGCTAGCCAAAAACATTCAGTACTTC	CASTPGLAKNIQYF	TRBV3-1	-	few	TRBJ2-4
TGCGCCAGCAGCTTCGATGTAAATGAAAAACTGTTTTTT	CASSFDVNEKLFF	TRBV5-1	-	few	TRBJ1-4
TGTGCCAGCAGTTTCGATAAAGATTTTGGTAATGAGCAGTTCTTC	CASSFDKDFGNEQFF	TRBV28	-	few	TRBJ2-1
TGTGCCAGCAGCGTTACACAGGGGCAAGAGACCCAGTACTTC	CASSVTQGQETQYF	TRBV9	TRBD1	-	TRBJ2-5
TGTGCCAGTAGTCGGGCGTCCGGTGCTTTCTACAATGAGCAGTTCTTC	CASSRASGAFYNEQFF	TRBV19	-	-	TRBJ2-1
TGTGCCAGCAGCCAAATGCGGAGCTCCTACAATGAGCAGTTCTTC	CASSQMRSSYNEQFF	TRBV14	-	-	TRBJ2-1
TGCAGTGCTAGAAAGAGCGGGCCCTACCACGAGCAGTACTTC	CSARKSGPYHEQYF	TRBV20-1	-	-	TRBJ2-7
TGTGCCTGGAGGGATACGGGGATAACCAAAAACATTCAGTACTTC	CAWRDTGITKNIQYF	TRBV30	-	few	TRBJ2-4
TGTGCCAGCAGCTCTGGGACAGGGGTTGAAGCTTTCTTT	CASSSGTGVEAFF	TRBV7-2	TRBD1	few	TRBJ1-1
TGTGCCAGCGGATTCGAGGGGGCTGTCTATGGCTACACCTTC	CASGFEGAVYGYTF	TRBV28	TRBD1	-	TRBJ1-2
TGTGCCAGCAGCCGGGGCCGGGGGGGTGAAAAACTGTTTTTT	CASSRGRGGEKLFF	TRBV7-2	-	-	TRBJ1-4
TGTGCCAGCAGTTACTCGATTGGGACAGGGTGGATGAATGAGCAGTTCTTC	CASSYSIGTGWMNEQFF	TRBV6-5	TRBD1	few	TRBJ2-1
TGCAGCGTTGCGGAGGGGATTACAACTAATGAAAAACTGTTTTTT	CSVAEGITTNEKLFF	TRBV29-1	-	-	TRBJ1-4
TGTGCCAGCAGCGTAGGCCTCTACAATGAGCAGTACTTC	CASSVGLYNEQYF	TRBV9	-	-	TRBJ2-7
TGTGCCAGCAGAAGGACTAGCACAGATACGCAGTATTTT	CASRRTSTDTQYF	TRBV6-5	-	few	TRBJ2-3
TGTGCCAGCTCTACCGGGACAGGGGACCGGTACAATGAGCAGTTCTTC	CASSTGTGDRYNEQFF	TRBV12-3/TRBV12-4	TRBD1	-	TRBJ2-1
TGTGCCAGCAGAGGCGGGGCGACCTCCTACGAGCAGTACTTC	CASRGGATSYEQYF	TRBV7-8	-	-	TRBJ2-7
TGTGCCAGCAGTGAAGCAAGGGACACCGGGGAGCTGTTTTTT	CASSEARDTGELFF	TRBV6-1	-	once	TRBJ2-2
TGTGCCAGCAGCTTAGGCGTGAGGCTAGCGGGGTCGAGCTCCTACAATGAGCAGTTCTTC	CASSLGVRLAGSSSYNEQFF	TRBV7-2	TRBD2	-	TRBJ2-1